These T cell receptor beta chains were read from a single sample in a study of PD-1 blockade in mismatch repair-deficient tumors. Sequencing was performed with immunoSEQ multiplex PCR; in TCRdb, only in-frame clones are kept and a portion is missing. Among about 100,000 clones listed, about 79% were seen once. The material was peripheral blood, obtained 30 to 36 weeks after starting pembrolizumab. The receptors come from an adult with mismatch repair-deficient cancer. CDR3s include the opening cysteine and the closing phenylalanine or tryptophan. The D gene is left open where the match is weak. The size of a clone is reported for some rows only, either as once, few or many, or as a class for expanded clones.

j_call | clone_size | v_call | d_call | cdr3_nt | cdr3_aa
TRBJ2-6 | . | TRBV10-3 | TRBD1 | TGTGCCATCAGTGTAGGGACAGGGACTGGGGCCAACGTCCTGACTTTC | CAISVGTGTGANVLTF
TRBJ2-7 | . | TRBV4-1 | TRBD2 | TGCGCCAGCAGCCCGGGGACTAGCGGGAGTTACGAGCAGTACTTC | CASSPGTSGSYEQYF
TRBJ1-5 | . | TRBV6-1 | . | TGTGCCAGCAGTGAGAGAAATCAGCCCCAGCATTTT | CASSERNQPQHF
TRBJ2-5 | few | TRBV15 | . | TGTGCCACCAGCAGGGATGGGACACCCCAAGAGACCCAGTACTTC | CATSRDGTPQETQYF
TRBJ2-7 | once | TRBV27 | . | TGTGCCAGCAGTCGGCGGGAAAGCTCCTACGAGCAGTACTTC | CASSRRESSYEQYF
TRBJ2-5 | . | TRBV2 | . | TGTGCCAGCACAAAGGACCGCGCAGAGACCCAGTACTTC | CASTKDRAETQYF
TRBJ2-2 | once | TRBV7-2 | TRBD2 | TGTGCCAGCACCCAAGAGGGCGGGAGAGTGACCGGGGAGCTGTTTTTT | CASTQEGGRVTGELFF
TRBJ2-1 | . | TRBV7-9 | TRBD1 | TGTGCCAGCAGCCAAGGGGCAGGGGGCAATGAGCAGTTCTTC | CASSQGAGGNEQFF
TRBJ2-7 | once | TRBV7-8 | TRBD1 | TGTGCCAGCAGCTTATGGCCCCCGAGGGAGGGACAGGGGAGTGGAGAGCAGTACTTC | CASSLWPPREGQGSGEQYF
TRBJ1-1 | . | TRBV11-2 | . | TGTGCCAGCAGCTTAGTAAGGACTGAAGCTTTCTTT | CASSLVRTEAFF
TRBJ2-1 | . | TRBV5-1 | TRBD1 | TGCGCCAGCAGCTTGGCGGGCGACAGGGGGATCAATGAGCAGTTCTTC | CASSLAGDRGINEQFF
TRBJ1-4 | . | TRBV7-6 | . | TGTGCCAGCAGCTACGGCAGGGGAAGGGAAAAACTGTTTTTT | CASSYGRGREKLFF
TRBJ2-2 | . | TRBV4-1 | . | TGCGCCAGCACTCGGGCAGAGAACACCGGGGAGCTGTTTTTT | CASTRAENTGELFF
TRBJ1-1 | few | TRBV15 | . | TGTGCCACCAGCAGAGATTTAGGGGCTGAAGCTTTCTTT | CATSRDLGAEAFF
TRBJ2-2 | . | TRBV2 | . | TGTGCCAGCAGTGAAGACAACTACACCGGGGAGCTGTTTTTT | CASSEDNYTGELFF
TRBJ2-5 | once | TRBV25-1 | . | TGTGCCAGCAGTGAATTGGGGGGAGGCTGGGGGCAAGAGACCCAGTACTTC | CASSELGGGWGQETQYF
TRBJ1-3 | . | TRBV30 | . | TGTGCCTGGAGTACACAGGGAAACACCATATATTTT | CAWSTQGNTIYF
TRBJ2-7 | . | TRBV6-5 | TRBD1 | TGTGCCAGCAGATTACCGGGACAGGGATCGGGGGAGCAGTACTTC | CASRLPGQGSGEQYF
TRBJ1-2 | few | TRBV19 | TRBD1 | TGTGCCAGTAGTAGTGGACAGGGAGGCTATGGCTACACCTTC | CASSSGQGGYGYTF
TRBJ2-1 | . | TRBV11-3 | TRBD2 | TGTGCCAGCAGTATCCGACTAGCGGGGGAGAATGAGCAGTTCTTC | CASSIRLAGENEQFF
TRBJ1-2 | once | TRBV5-6 | . | TGTGCCAGCAGCCTTGGGGGCCAGAGATCGAACTATGGCTACACCTTC | CASSLGGQRSNYGYTF
TRBJ2-1 | . | TRBV5-1 | . | TGCGCCAGCAGCTTGCAAGGGCTCGAGCAGTTCTTC | CASSLQGLEQFF
TRBJ1-3 | . | TRBV18 | . | TGTGCCAGCTCCCCTTCGGAGGCCCGAGGAAACACCATATATTTT | CASSPSEARGNTIYF
TRBJ2-4 | . | TRBV10-2 | . | TGCGCCAGCAGTGAGTCGGGGCCGGTGAGAAACATTCAGTACTTC | CASSESGPVRNIQYF
TRBJ2-7 | few | TRBV11-2 | TRBD1 | TGTGCCAGCAGCTTAGTGGGACAGGCCTACGAGCAGTACTTC | CASSLVGQAYEQYF
TRBJ2-3 | . | TRBV19 | . | TGTGCCAGTAGGCTCGAGGGCACAGATACGCAGTATTTT | CASRLEGTDTQYF
TRBJ1-2 | few | TRBV7-9 | . | TGTGCCAGCAGCTTCCGGGGTAACTATGGCTACACCTTC | CASSFRGNYGYTF
TRBJ2-7 | few | TRBV11-2 | . | TGTGCCAGCAGCTTAAACGGGGATGGAAACGAGCAGTACTTC | CASSLNGDGNEQYF
TRBJ2-1 | . | TRBV6-1 | . | TGTGCCAGCATCCTAGGGTCCTCCTACAATGAGCAGTTCTTC | CASILGSSYNEQFF
TRBJ2-1 | . | TRBV27 | . | TGTGCCAGCCGTACGGGGCCCGGCCGCTACAATGAGCAGTTCTTC | CASRTGPGRYNEQFF
TRBJ2-1 | . | TRBV7-2 | TRBD2 | TGTGCCAGCAGCTTACGTCGCCTAGCGGGAGTAAATGAGCAGTTCTTC | CASSLRRLAGVNEQFF